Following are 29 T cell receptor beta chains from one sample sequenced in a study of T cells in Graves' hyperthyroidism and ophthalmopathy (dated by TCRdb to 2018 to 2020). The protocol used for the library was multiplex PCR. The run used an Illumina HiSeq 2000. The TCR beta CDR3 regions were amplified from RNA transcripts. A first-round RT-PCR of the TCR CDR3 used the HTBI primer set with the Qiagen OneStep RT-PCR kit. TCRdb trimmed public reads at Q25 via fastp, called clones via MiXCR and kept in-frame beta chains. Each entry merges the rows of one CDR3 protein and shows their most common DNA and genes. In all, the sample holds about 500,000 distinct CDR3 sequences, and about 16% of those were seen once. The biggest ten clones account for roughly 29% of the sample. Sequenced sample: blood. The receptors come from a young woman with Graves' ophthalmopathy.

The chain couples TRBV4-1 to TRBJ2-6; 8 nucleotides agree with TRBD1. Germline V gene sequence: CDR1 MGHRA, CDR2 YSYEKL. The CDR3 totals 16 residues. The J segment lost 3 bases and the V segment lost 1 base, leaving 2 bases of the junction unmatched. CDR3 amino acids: CASSQVRGLGANVLTF. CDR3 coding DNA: TGCGCCAGCAGCCAAGTCAGGGGGCTTGGGGCCAACGTCCTGACTTTC.

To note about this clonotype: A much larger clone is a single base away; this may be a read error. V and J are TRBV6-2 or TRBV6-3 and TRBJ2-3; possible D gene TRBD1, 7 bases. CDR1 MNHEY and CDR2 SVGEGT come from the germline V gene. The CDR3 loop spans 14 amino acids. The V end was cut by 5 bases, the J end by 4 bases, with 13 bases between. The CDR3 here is CASSKGASADTQYF. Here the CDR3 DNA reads TGTGCCAGCAGTAAGGGGGCTAGCGCAGATACGCAGTATTTT.

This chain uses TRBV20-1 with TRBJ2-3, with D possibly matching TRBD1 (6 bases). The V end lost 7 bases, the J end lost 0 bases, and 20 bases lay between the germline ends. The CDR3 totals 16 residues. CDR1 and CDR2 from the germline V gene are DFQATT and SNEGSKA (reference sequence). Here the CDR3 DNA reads TGCAGTGTTCTTTCCGGGACACACGATAGCACAGATACGCAGTATTTT. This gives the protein CSVLSGTHDSTDTQYF.

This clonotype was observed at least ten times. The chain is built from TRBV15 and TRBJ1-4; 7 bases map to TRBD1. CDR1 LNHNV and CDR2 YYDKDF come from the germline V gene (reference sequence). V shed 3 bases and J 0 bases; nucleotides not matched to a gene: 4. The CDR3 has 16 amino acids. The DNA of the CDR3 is TGTGCCACCAGCAGGGGGACAGAAGCAACTAATGAAAAACTGTTTTTT. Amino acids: CATSRGTEATNEKLFF.

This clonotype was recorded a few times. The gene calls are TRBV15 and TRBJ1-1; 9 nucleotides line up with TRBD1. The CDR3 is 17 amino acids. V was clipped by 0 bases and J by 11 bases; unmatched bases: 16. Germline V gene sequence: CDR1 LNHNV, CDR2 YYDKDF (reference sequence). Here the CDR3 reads CATSRESSRTGDSSAFF. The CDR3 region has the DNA TGTGCCACCAGCAGAGAAAGTTCCAGGACAGGGGATTCGTCGGCTTTCTTT.

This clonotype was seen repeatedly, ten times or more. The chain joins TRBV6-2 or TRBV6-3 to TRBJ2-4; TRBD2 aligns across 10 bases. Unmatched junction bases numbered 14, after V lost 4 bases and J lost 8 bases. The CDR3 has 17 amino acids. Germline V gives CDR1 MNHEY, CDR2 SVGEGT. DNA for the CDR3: TGTGCCAGCAGTTCCATCCGAGTAGCGGGGGGATCGGACATTCAGTACTTC. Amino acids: CASSSIRVAGGSDIQYF.

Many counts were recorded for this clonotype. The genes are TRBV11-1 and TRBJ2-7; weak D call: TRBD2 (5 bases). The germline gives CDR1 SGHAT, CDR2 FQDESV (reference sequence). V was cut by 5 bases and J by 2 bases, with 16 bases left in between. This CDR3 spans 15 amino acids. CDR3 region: CASSPRRLAPYEQYF. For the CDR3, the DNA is TGTGCCAGCAGCCCCAGGCGCCTAGCTCCCTACGAGCAGTACTTC.

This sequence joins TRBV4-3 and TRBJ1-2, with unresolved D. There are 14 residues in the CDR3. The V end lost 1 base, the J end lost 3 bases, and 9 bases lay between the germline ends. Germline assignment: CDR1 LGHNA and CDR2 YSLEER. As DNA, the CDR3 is TGCGCCAGCAGCCAAGGGGGTGGGGACTATGGCTACACCTTC. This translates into CASSQGGGDYGYTF.

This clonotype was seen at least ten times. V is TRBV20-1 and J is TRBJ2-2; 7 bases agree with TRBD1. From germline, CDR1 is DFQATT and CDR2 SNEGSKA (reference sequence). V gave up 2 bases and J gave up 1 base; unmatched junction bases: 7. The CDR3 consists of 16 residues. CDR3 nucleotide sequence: TGCAGTGCTAGAAGGACAGGACCCCAGAACACCGGGGAGCTGTTTTTT. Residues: CSARRTGPQNTGELFF.

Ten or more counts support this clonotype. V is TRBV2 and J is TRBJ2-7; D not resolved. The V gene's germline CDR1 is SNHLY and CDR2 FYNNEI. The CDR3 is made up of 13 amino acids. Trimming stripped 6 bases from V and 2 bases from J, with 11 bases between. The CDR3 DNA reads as TGTGCCAGCAGCCCCGAGGCAGCCTACGAGCAGTACTTC. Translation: CASSPEAAYEQYF.

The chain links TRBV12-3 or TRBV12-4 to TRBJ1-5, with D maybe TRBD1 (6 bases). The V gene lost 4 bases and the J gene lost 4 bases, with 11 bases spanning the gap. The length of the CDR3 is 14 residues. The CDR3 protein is CASSWGLANQPQHF. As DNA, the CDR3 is TGTGCCAGCAGTTGGGGGCTAGCAAATCAGCCCCAGCATTTT.

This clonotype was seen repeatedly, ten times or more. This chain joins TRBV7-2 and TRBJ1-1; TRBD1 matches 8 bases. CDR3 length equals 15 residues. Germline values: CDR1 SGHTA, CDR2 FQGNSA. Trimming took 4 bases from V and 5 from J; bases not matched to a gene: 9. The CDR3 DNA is TGTGCCAGCAGCTCAGAAGGACAGGGATGGACTGAAGCTTTCTTT. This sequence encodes CASSSEGQGWTEAFF.

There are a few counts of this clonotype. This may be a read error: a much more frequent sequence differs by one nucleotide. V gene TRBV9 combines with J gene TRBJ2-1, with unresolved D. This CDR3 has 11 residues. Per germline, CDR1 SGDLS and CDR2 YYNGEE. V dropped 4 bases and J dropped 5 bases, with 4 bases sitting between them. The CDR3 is CASSTNNEQFF. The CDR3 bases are TGTGCCAGCAGCACCAACAATGAGCAGTTCTTC.

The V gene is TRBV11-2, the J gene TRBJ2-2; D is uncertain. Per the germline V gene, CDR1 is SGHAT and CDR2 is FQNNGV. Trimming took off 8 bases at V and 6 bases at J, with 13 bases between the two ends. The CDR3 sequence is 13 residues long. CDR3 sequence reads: CASQQSLAGELFF. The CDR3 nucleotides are TGTGCCAGCCAACAATCTTTGGCCGGGGAGCTGTTTTTT.

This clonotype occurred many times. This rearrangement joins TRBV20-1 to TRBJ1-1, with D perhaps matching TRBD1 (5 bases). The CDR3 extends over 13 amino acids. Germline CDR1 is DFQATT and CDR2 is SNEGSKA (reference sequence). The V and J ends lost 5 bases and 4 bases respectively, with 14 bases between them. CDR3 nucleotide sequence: TGCAGTGCTGAAACAGGATCGGCCACTGAAGCTTTCTTT. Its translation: CSAETGSATEAFF.

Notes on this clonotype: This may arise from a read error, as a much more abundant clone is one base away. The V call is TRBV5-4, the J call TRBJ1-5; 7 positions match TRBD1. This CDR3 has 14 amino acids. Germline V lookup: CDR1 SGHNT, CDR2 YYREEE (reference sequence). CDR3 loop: CASSADRVNRPQHF. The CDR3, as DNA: TGTGCCAGCAGCGCCGACAGGGTAAATCGGCCCCAGCATTTT.

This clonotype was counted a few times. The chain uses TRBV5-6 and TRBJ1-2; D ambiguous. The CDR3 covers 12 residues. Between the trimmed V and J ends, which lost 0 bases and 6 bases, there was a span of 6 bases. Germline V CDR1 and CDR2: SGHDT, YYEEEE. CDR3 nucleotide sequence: TGTGCCAGCAGCTTGGTGGCTAATGGCTACACCTTC. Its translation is CASSLVANGYTF. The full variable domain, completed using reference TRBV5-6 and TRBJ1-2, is DAGVTQSPTHLIKTRGQQVTLRCSPKSGHDTVSWYQQALGQGPQFIFQYYEEEERQRGNFPDRFSGHQFPNYSSELNVNALLLGDSALYLCASSLVANGYTFGSGTRLTVV.

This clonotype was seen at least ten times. CDR3 nucleotides: TGTGCCAGCAGCCAGGGGAGTCTTCAAGAGACCCAGTACTTC. Amino acids: CASSQGSLQETQYF. This chain links TRBV3-1 with TRBJ2-5; D may be TRBD2 (5 bases). The CDR3 extends over 14 amino acids. Trimming stripped 3 bases from V and 2 bases from J, with 10 bases between. Germline V lookup: CDR1 LGHDT, CDR2 YNNKEL (reference sequence).

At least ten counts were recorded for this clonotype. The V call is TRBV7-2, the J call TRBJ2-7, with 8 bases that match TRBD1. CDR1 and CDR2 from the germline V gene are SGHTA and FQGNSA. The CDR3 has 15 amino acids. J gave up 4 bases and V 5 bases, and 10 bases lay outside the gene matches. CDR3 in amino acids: CASSPLGQVQYEQYF. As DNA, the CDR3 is TGTGCCAGCAGCCCCCTGGGACAGGTCCAATACGAGCAGTACTTC.

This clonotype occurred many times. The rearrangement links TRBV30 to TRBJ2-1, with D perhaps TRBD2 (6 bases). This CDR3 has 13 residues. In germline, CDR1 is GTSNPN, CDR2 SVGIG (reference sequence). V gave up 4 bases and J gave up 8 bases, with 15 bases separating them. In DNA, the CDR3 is TGTGCCTGGAAATTACGTTGGGGGGATGAGCAGTTCTTC. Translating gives CAWKLRWGDEQFF.

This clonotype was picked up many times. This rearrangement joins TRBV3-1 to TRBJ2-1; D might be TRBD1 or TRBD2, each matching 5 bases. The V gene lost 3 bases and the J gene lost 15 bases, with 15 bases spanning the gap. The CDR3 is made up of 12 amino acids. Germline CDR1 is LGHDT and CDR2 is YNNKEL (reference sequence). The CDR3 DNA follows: TGTGCCAGCAGCCATTCCCGGGACGTTCCGTTCTTC. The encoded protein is CASSHSRDVPFF.

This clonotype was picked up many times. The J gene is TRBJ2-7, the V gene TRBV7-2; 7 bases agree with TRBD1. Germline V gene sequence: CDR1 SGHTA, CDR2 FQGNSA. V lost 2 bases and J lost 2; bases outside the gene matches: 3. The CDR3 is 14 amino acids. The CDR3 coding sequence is TGTGCCAGCAGCTTAAATAGGGGGCCCTACGAGCAGTACTTC. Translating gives CASSLNRGPYEQYF.

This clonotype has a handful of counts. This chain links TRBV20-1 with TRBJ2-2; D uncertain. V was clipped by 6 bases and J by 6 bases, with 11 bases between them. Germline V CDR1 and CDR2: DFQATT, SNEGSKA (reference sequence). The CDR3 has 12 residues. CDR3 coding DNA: TGCAGTGCCTACCCACTTGCCGGGGAGCTGTTTTTT. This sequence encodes CSAYPLAGELFF.

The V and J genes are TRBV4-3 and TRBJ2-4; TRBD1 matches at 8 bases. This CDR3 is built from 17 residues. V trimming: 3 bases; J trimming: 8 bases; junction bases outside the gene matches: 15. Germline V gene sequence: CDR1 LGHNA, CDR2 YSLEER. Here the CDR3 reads CASSQRTGWNEGDIQYF. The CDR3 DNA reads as TGCGCCAGCAGCCAGAGGACAGGGTGGAACGAGGGTGACATTCAGTACTTC.

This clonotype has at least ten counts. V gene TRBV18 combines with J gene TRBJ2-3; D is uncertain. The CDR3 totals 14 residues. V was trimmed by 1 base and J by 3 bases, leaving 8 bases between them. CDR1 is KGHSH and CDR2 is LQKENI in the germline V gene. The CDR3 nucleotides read TGTGCCAGCTCACCACTCCGAGTGACAGATACGCAGTATTTT. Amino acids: CASSPLRVTDTQYF.

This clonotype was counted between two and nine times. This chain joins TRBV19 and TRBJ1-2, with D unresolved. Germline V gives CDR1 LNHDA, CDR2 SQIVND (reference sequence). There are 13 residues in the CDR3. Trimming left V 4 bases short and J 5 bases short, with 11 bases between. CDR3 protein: CASSKTAVYGYTF. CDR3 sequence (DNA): TGTGCCAGTAGTAAGACGGCGGTTTATGGCTACACCTTC.

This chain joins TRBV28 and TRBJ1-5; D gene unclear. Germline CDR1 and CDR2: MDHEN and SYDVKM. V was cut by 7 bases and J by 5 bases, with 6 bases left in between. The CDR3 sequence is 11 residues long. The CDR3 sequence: CASMSYQPQHF. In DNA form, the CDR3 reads TGTGCCAGCATGTCGTATCAGCCCCAGCATTTT.

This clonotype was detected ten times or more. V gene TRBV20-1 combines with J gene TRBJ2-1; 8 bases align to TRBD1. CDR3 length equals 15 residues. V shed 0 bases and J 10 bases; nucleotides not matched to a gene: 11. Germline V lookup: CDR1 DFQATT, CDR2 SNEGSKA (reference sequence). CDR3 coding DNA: TGCAGTGCTAGAGATCGGGACAGGTGGGTACAAGAGCAGTTCTTC. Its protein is CSARDRDRWVQEQFF.

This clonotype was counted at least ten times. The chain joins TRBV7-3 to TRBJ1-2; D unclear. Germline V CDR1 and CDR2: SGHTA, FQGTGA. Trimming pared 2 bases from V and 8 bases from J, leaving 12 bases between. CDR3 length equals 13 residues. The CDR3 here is CASSLDPGGGYTF. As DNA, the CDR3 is TGTGCCAGCAGCTTAGACCCCGGCGGGGGCTACACCTTC.